This TCR beta chain originates from a study of regulatory T cells in long-lasting Graves disease. Study-level information: For under 3 months, newly diagnosed Graves' patients had been taking antithyroid drugs.

This clonotype was counted ten times or more. In building TCR beta libraries, iRepertoire HTBI primers were used together with Arm-PCR of CDR3 regions. In TCRdb, the multiplex PCR reads were re-called with MiXCR into one record per CDR3 protein. The sample has a few hundred thousand distinct CDR3 sequences, 12% seen once. This sample's time point: newly diagnosed GD, antithyroid drugs for less than 3 months. PBMC-extracted RNA yielded the TCR library. In addition, the sample was reused for a study of T cells in Graves' hyperthyroidism and ophthalmopathy.

This specimen consisted of peripheral blood mononuclear cells (PBMCs), obtained at new diagnosis, from a patient treated with antithyroid drugs. The source is a woman between 18 and 29 years old with Graves disease.

The CDR3 is CASGTGGTEAFF. Written as DNA, the CDR3 is TGTGCTAGTGGTACAGGGGGCACTGAAGCTTTCTTT. The V call is TRBV12-5, the J call TRBJ1-1; TRBD1 agrees at 8 bases. Germline V gene sequence: CDR1 LGHNT, CDR2 FRNRAP. V lost 5 bases, J lost 4 bases, and 0 bases stayed unmatched. The CDR3 is made up of 12 amino acids.